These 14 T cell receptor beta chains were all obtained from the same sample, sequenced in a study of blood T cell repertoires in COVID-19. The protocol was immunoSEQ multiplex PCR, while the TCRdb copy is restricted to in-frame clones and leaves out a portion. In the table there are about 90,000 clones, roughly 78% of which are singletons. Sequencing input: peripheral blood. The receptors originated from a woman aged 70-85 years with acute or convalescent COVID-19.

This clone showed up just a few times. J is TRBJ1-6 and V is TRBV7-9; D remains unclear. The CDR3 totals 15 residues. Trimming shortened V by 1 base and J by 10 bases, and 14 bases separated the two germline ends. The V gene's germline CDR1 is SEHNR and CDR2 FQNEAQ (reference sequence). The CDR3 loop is CASSLVGEGVSPLHF. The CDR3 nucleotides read TGTGCCAGCAGCTTAGTGGGTGAGGGCGTCTCACCCCTCCACTTT.

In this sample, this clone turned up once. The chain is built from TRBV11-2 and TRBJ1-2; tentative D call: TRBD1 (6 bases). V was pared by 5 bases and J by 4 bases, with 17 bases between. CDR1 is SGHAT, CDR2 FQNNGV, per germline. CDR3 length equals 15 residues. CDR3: CASSLGRTAAYGYTF. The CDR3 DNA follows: TGTGCCAGCAGCCTAGGACGGACAGCCGCCTATGGCTACACCTTC. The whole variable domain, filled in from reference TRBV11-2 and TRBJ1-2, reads EAGVAQSPRYKIIEKRQSVAFWCNPISGHATLYWYQQILGQGPKLLIQFQNNGVVDDSQLPKDRFSAERLKGVDSTLKIQPAKLEDSAVYLCASSLGRTAAYGYTFGSGTRLTVV.

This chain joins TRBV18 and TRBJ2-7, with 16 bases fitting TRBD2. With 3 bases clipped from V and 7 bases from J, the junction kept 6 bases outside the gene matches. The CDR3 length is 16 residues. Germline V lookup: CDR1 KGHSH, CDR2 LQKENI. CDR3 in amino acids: CASSPLGTSGRGEQYF. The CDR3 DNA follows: TGTGCCAGCTCACCCCTAGGGACTAGCGGGAGGGGTGAGCAGTACTTC. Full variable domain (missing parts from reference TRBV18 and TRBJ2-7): NAGVMQNPRHLVRRRGQEARLRCSPMKGHSHVYWYRQLPEEGLKFMVYLQKENIIDESGMPKERFSAEFPKEGPSILRIQQVVRGDSAAYFCASSPLGTSGRGEQYFGPGTRLTVT.

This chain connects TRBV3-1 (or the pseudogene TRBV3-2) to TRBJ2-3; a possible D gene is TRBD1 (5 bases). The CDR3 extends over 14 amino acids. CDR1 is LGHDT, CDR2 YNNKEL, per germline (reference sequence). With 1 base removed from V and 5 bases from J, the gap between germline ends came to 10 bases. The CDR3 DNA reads TGTGCCAGCAGCCAAGGGCAGGGTGGAGATACGCAGTATTTT. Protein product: CASSQGQGGDTQYF.

CDR3 residues: CARSLTVRRGKKTEQFF. CDR3 DNA: TGTGCCAGAAGCTTGACGGTTAGGCGCGGGAAAAAGACTGAGCAGTTCTTC. The chain joins TRBV5-3 to TRBJ2-1, with a weak D call TRBD2 (6 bases). TRBV5-3 is treated as an ORF (open reading frame) with a function not yet certain. Trimming left V 1 base short and J 9 bases short, with 23 bases between. This CDR3 contains 17 residues.

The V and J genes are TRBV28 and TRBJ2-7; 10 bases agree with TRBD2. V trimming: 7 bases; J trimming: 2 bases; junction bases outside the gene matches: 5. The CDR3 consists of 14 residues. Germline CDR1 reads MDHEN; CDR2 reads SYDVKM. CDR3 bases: TGTGCCAGCATAGCGGGGGGCCCGCCCTACGAGCAGTACTTC. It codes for CASIAGGPPYEQYF.

CDR3 sequence: CASGKGEGSSYNEQFF. The CDR3 DNA is TGTGCCAGCGGCAAAGGGGAGGGCAGCTCCTACAATGAGCAGTTCTTC. This chain connects TRBV4-2 to TRBJ2-1; the match to TRBD2 covers 7 bases. The trim removed 8 bases at V and 0 bases at J, leaving 10 bases unmatched. The CDR3 is made up of 16 amino acids. Germline values: CDR1 LGHNA, CDR2 YNFKEQ.

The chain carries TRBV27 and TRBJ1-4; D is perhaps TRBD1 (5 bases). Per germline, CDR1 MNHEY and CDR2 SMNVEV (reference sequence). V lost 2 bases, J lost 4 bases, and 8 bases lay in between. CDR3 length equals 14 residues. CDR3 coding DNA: TGTGCCAGCAGTTTAGCACAGGTTAATGAAAAACTGTTTTTT. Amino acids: CASSLAQVNEKLFF.

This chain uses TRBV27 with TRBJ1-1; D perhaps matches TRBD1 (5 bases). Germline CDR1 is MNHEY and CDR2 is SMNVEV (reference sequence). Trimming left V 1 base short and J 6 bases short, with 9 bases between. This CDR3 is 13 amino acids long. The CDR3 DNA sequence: TGTGCCAGCAGTTTATTCGGACAATCTGAAGCTTTCTTT. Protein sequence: CASSLFGQSEAFF.

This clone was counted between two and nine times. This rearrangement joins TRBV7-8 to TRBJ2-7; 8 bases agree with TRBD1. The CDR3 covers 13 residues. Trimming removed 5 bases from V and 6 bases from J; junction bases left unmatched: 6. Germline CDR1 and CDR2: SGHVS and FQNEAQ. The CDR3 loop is CASSLGQASEQYF. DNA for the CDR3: TGTGCCAGCAGCCTGGGACAGGCCTCCGAGCAGTACTTC.

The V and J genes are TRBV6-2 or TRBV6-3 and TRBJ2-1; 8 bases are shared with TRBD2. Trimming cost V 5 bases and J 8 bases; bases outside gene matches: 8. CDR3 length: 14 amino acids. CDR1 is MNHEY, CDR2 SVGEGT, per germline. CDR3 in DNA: TGTGCCAGCAGTAAGGGACTAGTCGTCTATGAGCAGTTCTTC. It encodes CASSKGLVVYEQFF.

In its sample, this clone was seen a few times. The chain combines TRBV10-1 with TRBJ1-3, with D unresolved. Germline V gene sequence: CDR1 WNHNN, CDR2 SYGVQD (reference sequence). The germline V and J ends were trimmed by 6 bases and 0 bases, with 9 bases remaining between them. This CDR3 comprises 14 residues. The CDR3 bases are TGCGCCAGCAGGGGCATGAGCTCTGGAAACACCATATATTTT. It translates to CASRGMSSGNTIYF.

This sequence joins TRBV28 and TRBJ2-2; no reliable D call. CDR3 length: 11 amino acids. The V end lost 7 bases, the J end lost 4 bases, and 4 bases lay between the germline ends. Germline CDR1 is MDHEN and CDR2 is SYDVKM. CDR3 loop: CASTGTGELFF. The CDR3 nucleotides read TGTGCCAGCACGGGCACCGGGGAGCTGTTTTTT.

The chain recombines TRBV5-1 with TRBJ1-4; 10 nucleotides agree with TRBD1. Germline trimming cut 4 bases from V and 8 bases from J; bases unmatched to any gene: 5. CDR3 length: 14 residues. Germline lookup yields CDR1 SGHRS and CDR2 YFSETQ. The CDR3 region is CASSRDRGREKLFF. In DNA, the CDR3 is TGCGCCAGCAGCCGGGACAGGGGACGCGAAAAACTGTTTTTT.